Each of the 8 T cell receptor beta chains below was sequenced from the same sample in a study of shared clonotypes between healthy human individuals. This table comes from immunoSEQ multiplex PCR, and its TCRdb copy is limited to in-frame clones, with some not included. The sample lists a few hundred thousand clones, around 97% seen once, with around 0.058% in the top ten. The sequenced material came from naive CD4+ T cells sorted from blood. Stated subset: CD45RA+ positively selected. The receptors here all came from a woman aged 30 to 39 in good health.

The genes are TRBV21-1 and TRBJ1-1; the table assigns TRBD1, which was not confirmed against the DNA. TRBV21-1 represents a pseudogene. The CDR3 extends over 14 amino acids. CDR3 coding DNA: TGTGCCAGCAGCAGCCAGGGGGCTAAGACTGAAGCTTTCTTT. Amino acids: CASSSQGAKTEAFF.

This clone appeared a single time. This chain links TRBV18 with TRBJ1-4; D may be TRBD1 (5 bases). The V gene's germline CDR1 is KGHSH and CDR2 LQKENI. This CDR3 region has 16 residues. Trimming removed 4 bases from V and 3 bases from J, with 15 bases in between. The CDR3 protein is CASSLGPGAANEKLFF. CDR3 DNA sequence: TGTGCCAGCTCACTTGGACCCGGGGCGGCTAATGAAAAACTGTTTTTT.

The chain joins TRBV5-5 to TRBJ2-2, with 10 bases lining up with TRBD2. Trimming at V came to 4 bases and at J to 4 bases, leaving 7 bases not matched to a gene. Per germline, CDR1 SGHKS and CDR2 YYEKEE (reference sequence). CDR3 size: 16 residues. This chain's CDR3 is CASSIHGLAVTGELFF. As DNA, the CDR3 is TGTGCCAGCAGCATCCACGGACTAGCGGTCACCGGGGAGCTGTTTTTT.

The chain is built from TRBV6-1 and TRBJ2-1, with 8 bases aligning to TRBD1. Germline V gives CDR1 MNHNS, CDR2 SASEGT. This CDR3 has 19 residues. J gave up 6 bases and V 0 bases, and 16 bases lay outside the gene matches. The CDR3 DNA sequence: TGTGCCAGCAGTGAAGCGCTTAAGGCCTGGACAGGGTTTTCCAATGAGCAGTTCTTC. It codes for CASSEALKAWTGFSNEQFF.

The CDR3 loop is CASSTDTFRSYTF. The DNA for the CDR3 is TGTGCCAGCAGCACCGACACGTTCAGAAGCTACACCTTC. This chain uses TRBV28 with TRBJ1-2; D unclear. Trimming stripped 6 bases from V and 9 bases from J, with 17 bases between. Germline V gene sequence: CDR1 MDHEN, CDR2 SYDVKM. The CDR3 covers 13 residues.

The CDR3 sequence: CASSETGQGAEGYTF. The CDR3 DNA reads TGTGCCAGCAGTGAAACTGGACAGGGGGCCGAAGGCTACACCTTC. The chain employs TRBV2 and TRBJ1-2; 11 bases line up with TRBD1. The trim removed 2 bases at V and 8 bases at J, leaving 7 bases unmatched. The CDR3 has 15 amino acids. CDR1 SNHLY and CDR2 FYNNEI come from the germline V gene.

The rearrangement links TRBV5-1 to TRBJ2-7; 10 bases map to TRBD2. Germline CDR1 reads SGHRS; CDR2 reads YFSETQ. The CDR3 length is 17 residues. The junction had 7 bases not matched to a gene; V was cut back by 0 bases and J by 1 base. CDR3 sequence reads: CASSLGASGSSSYEQYF. In DNA form, the CDR3 reads TGCGCCAGCAGCTTGGGGGCTAGCGGGAGTAGTTCCTACGAGCAGTACTTC.

The chain couples TRBV27 to TRBJ1-2; 8 positions agree with TRBD1. Looked up from germline, CDR1 is MNHEY and CDR2 is SMNVEV (reference sequence). CDR3 length: 17 amino acids. The trim removed 0 bases at V and 4 bases at J, leaving 10 bases unmatched. The CDR3 region has the DNA TGTGCCAGCAGTTTATCGATTCGCGGGGACAGGCTCTATGGCTACACCTTC. This encodes CASSLSIRGDRLYGYTF.